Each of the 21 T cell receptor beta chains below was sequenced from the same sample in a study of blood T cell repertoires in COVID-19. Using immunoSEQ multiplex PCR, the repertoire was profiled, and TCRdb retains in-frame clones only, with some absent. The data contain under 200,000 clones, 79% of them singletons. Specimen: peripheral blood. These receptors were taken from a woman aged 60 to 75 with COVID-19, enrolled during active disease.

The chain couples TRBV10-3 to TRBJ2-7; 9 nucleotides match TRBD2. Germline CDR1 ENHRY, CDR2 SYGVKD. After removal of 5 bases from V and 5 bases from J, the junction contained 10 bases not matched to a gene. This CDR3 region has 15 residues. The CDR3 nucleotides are TGTGCCATCAGTCCTAGCGGGGAGTTGACAAACGAGCAGTACTTC. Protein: CAISPSGELTNEQYF.

CDR3 in DNA: TGTGCCAGCAGCTTAGAGAGCGGGGAAGAGACCCAGTACTTC. Protein product: CASSLESGEETQYF. The V gene is TRBV7-2, the J gene TRBJ2-5; the match to TRBD2 covers 7 bases. CDR1 and CDR2 (germline): SGHTA, FQGNSA. Losses at the gene ends were 1 base for V and 3 bases for J; bases not matched to a gene: 2. CDR3 size: 14 residues.

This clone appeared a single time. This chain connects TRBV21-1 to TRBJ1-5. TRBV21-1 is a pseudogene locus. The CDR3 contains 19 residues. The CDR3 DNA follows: TGTGCCAGCAGCAAAACGGACAGCGACCGGGGGGGGTGCAATCAGCCCCAGCATTTT. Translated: CASSKTDSDRGGCNQPQHF.

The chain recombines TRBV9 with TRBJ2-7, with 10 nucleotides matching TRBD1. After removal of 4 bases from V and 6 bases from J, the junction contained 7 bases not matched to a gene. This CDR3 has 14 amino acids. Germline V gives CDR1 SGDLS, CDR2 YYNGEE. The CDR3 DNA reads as TGTGCCAGCAGCAGGGGACAGGGGTATGTCGAGCAGTACTTC. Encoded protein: CASSRGQGYVEQYF.

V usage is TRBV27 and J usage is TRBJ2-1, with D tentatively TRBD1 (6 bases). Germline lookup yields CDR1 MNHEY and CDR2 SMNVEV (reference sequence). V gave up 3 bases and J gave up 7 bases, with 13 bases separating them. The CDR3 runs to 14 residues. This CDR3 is CASSFTGRLNEQFF. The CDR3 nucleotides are TGTGCCAGCAGTTTTACAGGGCGTTTGAATGAGCAGTTCTTC.

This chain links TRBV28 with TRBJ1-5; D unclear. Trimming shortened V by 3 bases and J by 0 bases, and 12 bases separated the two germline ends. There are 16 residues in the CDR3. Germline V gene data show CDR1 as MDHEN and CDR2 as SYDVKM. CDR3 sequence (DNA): TGTGCCAGCAGTTTTCCCGCGTCTCTTAGCAATCAGCCCCAGCATTTT. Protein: CASSFPASLSNQPQHF.

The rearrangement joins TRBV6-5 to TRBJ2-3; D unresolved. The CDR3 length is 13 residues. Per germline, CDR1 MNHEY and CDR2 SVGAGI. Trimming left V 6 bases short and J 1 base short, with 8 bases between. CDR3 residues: CASRSTGTDTQYF. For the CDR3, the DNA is TGTGCCAGCAGATCGACTGGCACAGATACGCAGTATTTT.

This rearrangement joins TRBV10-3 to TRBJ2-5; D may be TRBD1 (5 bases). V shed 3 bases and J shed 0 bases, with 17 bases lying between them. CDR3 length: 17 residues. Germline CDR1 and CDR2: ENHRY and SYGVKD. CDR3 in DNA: TGTGCCATCAGTGATTGGGCGACAGAACAGGACCAAGAGACCCAGTACTTC. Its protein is CAISDWATEQDQETQYF.

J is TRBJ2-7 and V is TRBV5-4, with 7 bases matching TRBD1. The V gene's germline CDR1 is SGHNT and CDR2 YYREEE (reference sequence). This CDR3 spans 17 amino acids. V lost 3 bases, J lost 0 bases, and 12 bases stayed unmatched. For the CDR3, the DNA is TGTGCCAGCAGCTCTCCTTACTCCGGGACAGACTCCTACGAGCAGTACTTC. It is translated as CASSSPYSGTDSYEQYF.

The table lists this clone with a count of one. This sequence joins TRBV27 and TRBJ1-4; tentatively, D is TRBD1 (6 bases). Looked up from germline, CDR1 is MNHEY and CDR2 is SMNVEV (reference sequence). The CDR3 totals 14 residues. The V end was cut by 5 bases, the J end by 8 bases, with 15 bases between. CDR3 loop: CASSPHGGREKLFF. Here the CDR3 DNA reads TGTGCCAGCAGTCCCCATGGGGGCCGGGAAAAACTGTTTTTT.

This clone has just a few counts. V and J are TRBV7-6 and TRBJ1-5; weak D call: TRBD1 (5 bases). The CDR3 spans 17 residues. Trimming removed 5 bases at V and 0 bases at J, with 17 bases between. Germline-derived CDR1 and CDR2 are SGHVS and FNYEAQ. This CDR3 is CASSPLGGEYSNQPQHF. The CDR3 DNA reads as TGTGCCAGCAGCCCCCTGGGGGGGGAATATAGCAATCAGCCCCAGCATTTT. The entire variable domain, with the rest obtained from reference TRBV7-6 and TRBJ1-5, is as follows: GAGVSQSPRYKVTKRGQDVALRCDPISGHVSLYWYRQALGQGPEFLTYFNYEAQQDKSGLPNDRFSAERPEGSISTLTIQRTEQRDSAMYRCASSPLGGEYSNQPQHFGDGTRLSIL.

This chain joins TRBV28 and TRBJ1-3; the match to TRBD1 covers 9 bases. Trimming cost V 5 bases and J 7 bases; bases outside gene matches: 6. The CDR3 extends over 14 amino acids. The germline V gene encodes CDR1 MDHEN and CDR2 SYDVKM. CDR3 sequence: CASSPGQGKNTIYF. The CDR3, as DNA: TGTGCCAGCAGTCCGGGACAGGGAAAGAACACCATATATTTT.

The CDR3 coding sequence is TGTGCCAGCAGCGCCAGGTCGGGCACAGATACGCAGTATTTT. Its protein product is CASSARSGTDTQYF. The chain combines TRBV9 with TRBJ2-3; D call uncertain. Trimming cost V 3 bases and J 1 base, with 9 bases left between them. This CDR3 is 14 amino acids long. From germline, CDR1 is SGDLS and CDR2 YYNGEE.

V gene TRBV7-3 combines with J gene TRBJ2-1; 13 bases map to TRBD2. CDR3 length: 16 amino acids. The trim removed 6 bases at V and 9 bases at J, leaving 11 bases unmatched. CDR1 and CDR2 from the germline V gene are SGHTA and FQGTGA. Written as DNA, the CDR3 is TGTGCCAGCAGTAGACCCGGGACTAGCGGGGAAACTGAGCAGTTCTTC. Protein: CASSRPGTSGETEQFF.

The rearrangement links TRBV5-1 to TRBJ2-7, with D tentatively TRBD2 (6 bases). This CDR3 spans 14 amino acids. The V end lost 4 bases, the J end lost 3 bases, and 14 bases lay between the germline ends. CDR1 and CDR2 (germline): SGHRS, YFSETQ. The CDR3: CASSLGEEGYEQYV. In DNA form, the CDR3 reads TGCGCCAGCAGCCTGGGGGAGGAAGGCTACGAGCAGTACGTC.

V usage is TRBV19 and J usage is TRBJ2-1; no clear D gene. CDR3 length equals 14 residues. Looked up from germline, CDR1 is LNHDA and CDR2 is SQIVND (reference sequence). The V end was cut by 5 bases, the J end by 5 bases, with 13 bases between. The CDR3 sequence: CASSPNFSNNEQFF. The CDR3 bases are TGTGCCAGTAGTCCCAATTTTAGTAACAATGAGCAGTTCTTC. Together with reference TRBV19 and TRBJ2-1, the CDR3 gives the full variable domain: DGGITQSPKYLFRKEGQNVTLSCEQNLNHDAMYWYRQDPGQGLRLIYYSQIVNDFQKGDIAEGYSVSREKKESFPLTVTSAQKNPTAFYLCASSPNFSNNEQFFGPGTRLTVL.

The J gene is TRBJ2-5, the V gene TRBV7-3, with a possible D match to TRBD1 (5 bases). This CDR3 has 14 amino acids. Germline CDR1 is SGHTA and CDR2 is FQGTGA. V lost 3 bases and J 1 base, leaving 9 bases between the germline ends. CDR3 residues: CASSFDSLQETQYF. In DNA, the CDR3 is TGTGCCAGCAGCTTTGACAGCCTCCAAGAGACCCAGTACTTC.

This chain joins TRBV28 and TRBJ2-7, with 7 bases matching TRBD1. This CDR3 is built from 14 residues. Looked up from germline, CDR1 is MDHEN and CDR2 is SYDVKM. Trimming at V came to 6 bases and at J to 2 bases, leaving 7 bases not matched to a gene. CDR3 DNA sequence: TGTGCCAGCAGCCTGGGACAGCATACCTACGAGCAGTACGTC. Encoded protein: CASSLGQHTYEQYV.

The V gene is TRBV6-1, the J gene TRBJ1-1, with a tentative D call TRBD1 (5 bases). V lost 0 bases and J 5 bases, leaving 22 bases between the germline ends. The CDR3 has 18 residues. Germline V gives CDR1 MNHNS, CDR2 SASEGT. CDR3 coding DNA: TGTGCCAGCAGTGAAGCGCGGGAAGGGGTGGTGAGACGGACTGAAGCTTTCTTT. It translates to CASSEAREGVVRRTEAFF.

The CDR3 coding sequence is TGTGCCAGTTCGAGGAGGGGCTCCTATAATTCACCCCTCCACTTT. Its translation: CASSRRGSYNSPLHF. This chain links TRBV7-8 with TRBJ1-6, with D possibly being TRBD1 (5 bases). V gave up 9 bases and J gave up 0 bases, with 12 bases separating them. In germline, CDR1 is SGHVS, CDR2 FQNEAQ. CDR3 size: 15 residues.

CDR3 in DNA: TGTGCCAGCAGCTTTGACCGGGATGGCTACACCTTC. It specifies CASSFDRDGYTF. The chain uses TRBV7-9 and TRBJ1-2; D uncertain. The CDR3 sequence is 12 residues long. V gave up 3 bases and J gave up 6 bases, with 8 bases separating them. Germline CDR1 and CDR2: SEHNR and FQNEAQ (reference sequence).